Following are 6 T cell receptor beta chains from one sample sequenced in a study of breast tumors, draining lymph nodes, adjacent tissues. Using its own MiXCR run on the multiplex PCR reads, TCRdb lists one record per CDR3 protein. The table lists just under 65,000 distinct CDR3 sequences, approximately 54% of them singletons. Sequencing was carried out using breast tumor tissue. Receptors originate from a female donor with breast cancer. Some clones in this sample may be carry-over from other donors' samples.

Ten or more counts support this clonotype. The chain couples TRBV28 to TRBJ2-1, with TRBD2 matching 12 bases. Germline CDR1 is MDHEN and CDR2 is SYDVKM. This CDR3 has 15 amino acids. The V and J ends lost 6 bases and 7 bases, in that order; junction bases with no gene match: 7. CDR3 DNA: TGTGCCAGCAGCCTAGCGGGAGGGCCGGTTAATGAGCAGTTCTTC. Amino acid sequence: CASSLAGGPVNEQFF.

This clonotype appeared many times. The chain uses TRBV12-3 or TRBV12-4 and TRBJ2-5; 10 bases map to TRBD2. The CDR3 covers 14 residues. V dropped 6 bases and J dropped 2; count of bases not matched to a gene: 3. The CDR3 sequence: CASSLTSGQETQYF. The CDR3 nucleotides are TGTGCCAGCAGCCTGACTAGCGGGCAAGAGACCCAGTACTTC.

This rearrangement joins TRBV6-1 to TRBJ1-4, with a weak D call TRBD1 (6 bases). The germline V gene encodes CDR1 MNHNS and CDR2 SASEGT. Trimming pared 6 bases from V and 7 bases from J, leaving 15 bases between. The CDR3 has 14 residues. CDR3 in amino acids: CASREYRESEKLFF. The CDR3 DNA follows: TGTGCCAGCAGGGAATACAGGGAGAGTGAAAAACTGTTTTTT.

The chain carries TRBV12-3 or TRBV12-4 and TRBJ1-6; D is possibly TRBD1 (5 bases). Between the trimmed V and J ends, which lost 5 bases and 8 bases, there was a span of 7 bases. The CDR3 consists of 12 residues. CDR3 nucleotide sequence: TGTGCCAGCAGTCGGGGCGATTCACCCCTCCACTTT. Translating gives CASSRGDSPLHF.

The table lists this clonotype with many counts. A much larger clonotype is one base distant, so this may be a read error. V is TRBV6-5 and J is TRBJ1-6; possible D gene TRBD1, 5 bases. Deletions cut 5 bases from V and 12 bases from J, with 14 bases between. This CDR3 has 13 amino acids. Germline V lookup: CDR1 MNHEY, CDR2 SVGAGI. The CDR3 DNA reads TGTGCCAGCAGTCCCGGGGGAATTATACCCCTCCACTTT. It encodes CASSPGGIIPLHF.

The chain joins TRBV7-2 to TRBJ2-5; 7 bases map to TRBD2. Germline V lookup: CDR1 SGHTA, CDR2 FQGNSA. Trimming cost V 4 bases and J 1 base; bases outside gene matches: 6. CDR3 length: 15 residues. CDR3 residues: CASSSGTTRQETQYF. The CDR3 DNA is TGTGCCAGCAGCTCGGGGACTACCCGCCAAGAGACCCAGTACTTC.